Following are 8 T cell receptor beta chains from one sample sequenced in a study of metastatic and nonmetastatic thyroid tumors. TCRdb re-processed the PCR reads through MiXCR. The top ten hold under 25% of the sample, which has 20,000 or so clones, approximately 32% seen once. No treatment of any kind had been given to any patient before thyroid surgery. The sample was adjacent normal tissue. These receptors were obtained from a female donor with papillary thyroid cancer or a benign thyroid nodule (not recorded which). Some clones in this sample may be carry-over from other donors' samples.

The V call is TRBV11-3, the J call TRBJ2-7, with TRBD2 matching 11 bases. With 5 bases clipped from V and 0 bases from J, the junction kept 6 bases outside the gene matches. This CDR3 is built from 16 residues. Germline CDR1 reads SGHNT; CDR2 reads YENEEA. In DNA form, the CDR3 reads TGTGCCAGCAGCCCACTACTAGCGGGAGTCTCCTACGAGCAGTACTTC. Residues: CASSPLLAGVSYEQYF. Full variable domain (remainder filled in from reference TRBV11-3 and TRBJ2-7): EAGVVQSPRYKIIEKKQPVAFWCNPISGHNTLYWYLQNLGQGPELLIRYENEEAVDDSQLPKDRFSAERLKGVDSTLKIQPAELGDSAVYLCASSPLLAGVSYEQYFGPGTRLTVT.

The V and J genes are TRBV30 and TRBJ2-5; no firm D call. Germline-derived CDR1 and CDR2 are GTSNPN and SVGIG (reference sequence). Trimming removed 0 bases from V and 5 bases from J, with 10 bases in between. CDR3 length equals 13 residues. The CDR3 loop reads CAWSVHGGETQYF. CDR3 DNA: TGTGCCTGGAGTGTTCACGGTGGGGAGACCCAGTACTTC.

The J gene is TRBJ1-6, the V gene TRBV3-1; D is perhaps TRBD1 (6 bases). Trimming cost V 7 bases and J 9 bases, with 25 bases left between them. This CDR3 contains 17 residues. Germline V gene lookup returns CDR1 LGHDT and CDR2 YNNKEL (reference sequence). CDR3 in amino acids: CASTLQGTHRGSSPLHF. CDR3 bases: TGTGCCAGCACCCTACAGGGCACACACCGGGGGAGTTCACCCCTCCACTTT.

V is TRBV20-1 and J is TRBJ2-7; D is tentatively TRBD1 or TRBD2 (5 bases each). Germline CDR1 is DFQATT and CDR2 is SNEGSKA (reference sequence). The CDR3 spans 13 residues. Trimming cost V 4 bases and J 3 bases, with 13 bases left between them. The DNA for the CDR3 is TGCAGTGCTAATCAGGGACGAAGCTACGAGCAGTACTTC. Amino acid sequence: CSANQGRSYEQYF.

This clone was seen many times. The CDR3 DNA sequence: TGTGCCAGCCTCTCTGGAGCGGGGGTCTCCTACGAGCAGTACTTC. Amino acid sequence: CASLSGAGVSYEQYF. The J gene is TRBJ2-7, the V gene TRBV18; TRBD2 aligns across 8 bases. V lost 8 bases, J lost 0 bases, and 9 bases stayed unmatched. CDR1 is KGHSH, CDR2 LQKENI, per germline. This CDR3 contains 15 residues.

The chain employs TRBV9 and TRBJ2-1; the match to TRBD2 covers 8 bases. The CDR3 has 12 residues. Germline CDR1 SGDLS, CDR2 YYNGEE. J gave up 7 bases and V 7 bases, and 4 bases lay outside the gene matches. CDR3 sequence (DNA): TGTGCCAGCGGGACTAGACAGAATGAGCAGTTCTTC. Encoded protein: CASGTRQNEQFF.

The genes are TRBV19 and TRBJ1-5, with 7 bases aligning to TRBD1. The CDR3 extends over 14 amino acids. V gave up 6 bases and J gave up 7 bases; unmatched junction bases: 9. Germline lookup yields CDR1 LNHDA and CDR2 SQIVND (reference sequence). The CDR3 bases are TGTGCCAGTAGCATGGGGACAGAGGGGCAGCCCCAGCATTTT. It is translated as CASSMGTEGQPQHF.

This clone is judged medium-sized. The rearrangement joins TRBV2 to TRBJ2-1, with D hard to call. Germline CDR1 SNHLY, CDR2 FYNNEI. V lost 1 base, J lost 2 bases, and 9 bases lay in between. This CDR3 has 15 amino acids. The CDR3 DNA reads TGTGCCAGCAGTGAAGGGTCAGGTGCCTACAATGAGCAGTTCTTC. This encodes CASSEGSGAYNEQFF.